These 2 T cell receptor beta chains were sequenced from one sample in a study of T-cell reconstitution after alpha-beta-depleted transplantation in children. Molecular barcoding with unique molecular identifiers was used for the TCRbeta library. TCRdb ran MiXCR on the PCR reads and lists one entry per CDR3 protein. Of 450,000 to 600,000 distinct CDR3 sequences in the sample, around a third are singletons; the top ten hold 2% to 3%. The sequenced sample was PBMCs from the stem cell graft donor, obtained from the stem cell graft. These receptors all stem from a human donor who donated a stem cell graft to a child with aplastic anemia.

DNA for the CDR3: TGTGCCAGCAGCCGACGGACTAGCGGGACCTACAATGAGCAGTTCTTC. Translated: CASSRRTSGTYNEQFF. The gene calls are TRBV13 and TRBJ2-1; TRBD2 aligns across 12 bases. The CDR3 is made up of 16 amino acids. Germline-derived CDR1 and CDR2 are PRHDT and FYEKMQ (reference sequence). V lost 5 bases, J lost 2 bases, and 4 bases stayed unmatched. The complete variable domain, with remaining parts taken from reference TRBV13 and TRBJ2-1, reads AAGVIQSPRHLIKEKRETATLKCYPIPRHDTVYWYQQGPGQDPQFLISFYEKMQSDKGSIPDRFSAQQFSDYHSELNMSSLELGDSALYFCASSRRTSGTYNEQFFGPGTRLTVL.

The gene calls are TRBV7-8 and TRBJ2-5, with TRBD1 matching over 7 bases. Trimming took 3 bases from V and 5 from J; bases not matched to a gene: 3. From germline, CDR1 is SGHVS and CDR2 FQNEAQ. The CDR3 loop spans 13 amino acids. This chain's CDR3 is CASSLGQWETQYF. CDR3 nucleotide sequence: TGTGCCAGCAGCTTGGGACAGTGGGAGACCCAGTACTTC.